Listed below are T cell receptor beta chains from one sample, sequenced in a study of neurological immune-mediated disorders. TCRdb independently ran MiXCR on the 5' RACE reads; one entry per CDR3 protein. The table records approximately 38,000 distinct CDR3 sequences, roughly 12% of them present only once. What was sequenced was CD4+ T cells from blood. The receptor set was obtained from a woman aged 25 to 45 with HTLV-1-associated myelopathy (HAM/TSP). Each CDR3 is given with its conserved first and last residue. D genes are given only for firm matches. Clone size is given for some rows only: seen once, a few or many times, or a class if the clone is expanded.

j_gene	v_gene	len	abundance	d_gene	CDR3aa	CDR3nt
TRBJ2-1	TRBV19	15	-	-	CASSNRGKGNNEQFF	TGTGCCAGTAGTAACCGGGGAAAGGGGAACAATGAGCAGTTCTTC
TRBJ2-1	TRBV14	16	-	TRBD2	CASSLSGSGGMNEQFF	TGTGCCAGCAGCCTAAGCGGGAGCGGGGGGATGAATGAGCAGTTCTTC
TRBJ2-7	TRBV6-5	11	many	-	CASSYLYEQYF	TGTGCCAGCAGTTACTTATACGAGCAGTACTTC
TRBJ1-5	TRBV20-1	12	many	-	CSASLSGQPQHF	TGCAGTGCTAGTCTCTCCGGACAGCCCCAGCATTTT
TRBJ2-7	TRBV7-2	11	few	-	CASSDTYEQYF	TGTGCCAGCAGCGACACCTACGAGCAGTACTTC
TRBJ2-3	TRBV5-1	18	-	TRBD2	CASSLVGLAGGLTDTQYF	TGCGCCAGCAGCTTGGTCGGACTAGCGGGGGGGTTGACAGATACGCAGTATTTT
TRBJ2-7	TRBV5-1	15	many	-	CASSLGGTLSYEQYF	TGCGCCAGCAGCTTGGGGGGGACCCTCTCCTACGAGCAGTACTTC
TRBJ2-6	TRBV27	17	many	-	CASREQGVGSGANVLTF	TGTGCCAGCAGAGAACAGGGAGTCGGATCTGGGGCCAACGTCCTGACTTTC
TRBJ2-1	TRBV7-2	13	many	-	CASSFLMGNEQFF	TGTGCCAGCAGCTTCTTGATGGGTAATGAGCAGTTCTTC
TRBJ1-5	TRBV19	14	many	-	CASIARGGGQPQHF	TGTGCCAGCATTGCGCGAGGGGGAGGGCAGCCCCAGCATTTT
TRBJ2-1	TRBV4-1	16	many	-	CASSLGPQSSYNEQFF	TGCGCCAGCAGTCTGGGGCCACAGAGCTCCTACAATGAGCAGTTCTTC
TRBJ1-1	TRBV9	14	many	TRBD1	CASSSTGGRTEAFF	TGTGCCAGCAGCTCGACAGGGGGGAGAACTGAAGCTTTCTTT
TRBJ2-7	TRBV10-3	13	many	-	CASAGTPAYEQYF	TGTGCCAGTGCCGGGACACCTGCCTACGAGCAGTACTTC
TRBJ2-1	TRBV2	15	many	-	CASRWRVVGDNEQFF	TGTGCCAGCAGATGGCGGGTAGTGGGCGACAATGAGCAGTTCTTC
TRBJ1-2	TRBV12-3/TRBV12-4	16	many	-	CASRPPGVPRFYGYTF	TGTGCCAGCAGGCCCCCAGGGGTCCCTCGCTTTTATGGCTACACCTTC
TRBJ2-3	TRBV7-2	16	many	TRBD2	CASSLSVAGGEDTQYF	TGTGCCAGCAGCTTAAGCGTAGCGGGGGGAGAGGATACGCAGTATTTT
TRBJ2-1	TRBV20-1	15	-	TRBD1	CSARSGTGLDLKQFF	TGCAGTGCTCGAAGTGGGACAGGGTTGGATCTGAAGCAGTTCTTC
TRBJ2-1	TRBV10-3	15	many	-	CAISTSGGPYNEQFF	TGTGCCATCAGTACCTCGGGGGGCCCGTACAATGAGCAGTTCTTC
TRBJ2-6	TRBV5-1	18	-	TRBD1	CATSPWTGASTGANVPTF	TGCGCCACCAGCCCCTGGACAGGGGCGAGCACTGGGGCCAACGTCCCGACTTTC
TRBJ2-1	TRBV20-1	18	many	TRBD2	CSARAPGTSGGAVNEQFF	TGCAGTGCTAGAGCCCCCGGGACTAGCGGGGGGGCCGTCAATGAGCAGTTCTTC
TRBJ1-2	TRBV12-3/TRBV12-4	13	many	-	CASSFPLGQGYTF	TGTGCCAGCAGTTTCCCCTTGGGTCAGGGCTACACCTTC
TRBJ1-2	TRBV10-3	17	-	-	CAISSLMPTPPNYGYTF	TGTGCCATCAGTTCACTTATGCCGACACCTCCAAACTATGGCTACACCTTC
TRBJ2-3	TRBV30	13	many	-	CAWSIRLTDTQYF	TGTGCCTGGAGTATCCGTCTAACAGATACGCAGTATTTT
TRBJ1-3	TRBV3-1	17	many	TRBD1	CASSHRTGYVGGNTIYF	TGTGCCAGCAGCCATAGGACAGGGTACGTTGGCGGAAACACCATATATTTT
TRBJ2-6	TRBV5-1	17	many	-	CASSLESRSSGANVLTF	TGCGCCAGCAGCTTGGAATCCAGGAGCTCTGGGGCCAACGTCCTGACTTTC
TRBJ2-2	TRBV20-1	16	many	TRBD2	CSARALSGGGTGELFF	TGCAGTGCTAGAGCGCTTAGCGGGGGAGGAACCGGGGAGCTGTTTTTT
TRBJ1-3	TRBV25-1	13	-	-	CASSGGFGNTIYF	TGTGCCAGCAGCGGGGGTTTCGGAAACACCATATATTTT
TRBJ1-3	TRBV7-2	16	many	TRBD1	CASSSGQGGLGNTIYF	TGTGCCAGCAGCTCCGGACAGGGTGGGCTCGGAAACACCATATATTTT
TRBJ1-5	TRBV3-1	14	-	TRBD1	CASSPGTGLGPQHF	TGTGCCAGCAGCCCCGGGACAGGGTTGGGGCCCCAGCATTTT
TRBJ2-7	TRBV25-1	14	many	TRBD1	CASSRTGDPYEQYF	TGTGCCAGCAGTAGGACAGGGGACCCCTACGAGCAGTACTTC
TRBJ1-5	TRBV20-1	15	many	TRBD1	CSARGQGASNQPQHF	TGCAGTGCTAGGGGACAGGGGGCTAGCAATCAGCCCCAGCATTTT
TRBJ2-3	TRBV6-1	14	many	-	CASRVDLATDTQYF	TGTGCCAGCAGGGTTGATCTTGCGACAGATACGCAGTATTTT
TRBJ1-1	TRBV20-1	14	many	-	CSAKPGHMNTEAFF	TGCAGTGCTAAGCCGGGACACATGAACACTGAAGCTTTCTTT
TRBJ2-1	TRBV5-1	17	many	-	CASSVWAGIAWGNEQFF	TGCGCCAGCAGCGTATGGGCGGGGATCGCGTGGGGGAATGAGCAGTTCTTC
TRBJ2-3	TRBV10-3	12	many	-	CAISESTDTQYF	TGTGCCATCAGTGAGTCCACAGATACGCAGTATTTT
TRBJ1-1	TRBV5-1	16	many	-	CASSLRTDSLNTEAFF	TGCGCCAGCAGCCTAAGGACAGATAGTTTGAACACTGAAGCTTTCTTT
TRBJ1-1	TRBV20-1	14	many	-	CSARGVGRNTEAFF	TGCAGTGCTAGAGGTGTGGGAAGGAACACTGAAGCTTTCTTT
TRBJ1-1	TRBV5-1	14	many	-	CASSLGQERTEAFF	TGCGCCAGCAGCTTGGGCCAGGAACGCACTGAAGCTTTCTTT
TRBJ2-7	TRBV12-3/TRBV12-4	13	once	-	CASSSSAVGEQYF	TGTGCCAGCAGTTCCTCCGCCGTGGGGGAGCAGTACTTC
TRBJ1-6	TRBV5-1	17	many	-	CASSFDRTVVYNSPLHF	TGCGCCAGCAGCTTTGATCGAACCGTGGTCTATAATTCACCCCTCCACTTT
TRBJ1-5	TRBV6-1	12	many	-	CASRPRNQPQHF	TGTGCCAGCAGGCCCCGGAATCAGCCCCAGCATTTT
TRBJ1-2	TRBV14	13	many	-	CASSQDRSHGYTF	TGTGCCAGCAGCCAAGATAGAAGCCACGGCTACACCTTC